The rows below give T cell receptor beta chains drawn from one sample of a study of neurological immune-mediated disorders. TCRdb re-derived calls from the 5' RACE reads in MiXCR, one entry per CDR3 protein. Of some 15,000 distinct CDR3 sequences listed, 3.5% were seen once; the top ten hold over 20%. Sequencing was done on a sample of CD8+ T cells from blood. Source of these receptors: a woman between 35 and 50 years old in good health. Both conserved end residues are part of each CDR3. A D gene is named only where the DNA matches it firmly. Some rows mark clone size as missing; the rest say once, few, many or name a class of expanded clone.

TRBJ2-4 | TRBD1 | many | TRBV28 | TGTGCCAGCAGTCCCGGACAGGGCCCAGCCAAAAACATTCAGTACTTC | CASSPGQGPAKNIQYF
TRBJ2-1 | . | many | TRBV7-9 | TGTGCCAGCAGCTTAGATCTTGAGCAGTTCTTC | CASSLDLEQFF
TRBJ2-1 | . | many | TRBV20-1 | TGCAGTGCTAGAGATTCGGCTCGGGGGTCCTACAATGAGCAGTTCTTC | CSARDSARGSYNEQFF
TRBJ1-2 | . | many | TRBV5-1 | TGCGCCAGCAGCTTGGGAGGGCAGAGCTATGGCTACACCTTC | CASSLGGQSYGYTF
TRBJ2-5 | . | many | TRBV29-1 | TGCAGCGTTGAAGAAGGACGAAGGGCCAGCGAGACCCAGTACTTC | CSVEEGRRASETQYF
TRBJ2-2 | . | many | TRBV20-1 | TGCAGTGCTAGGGGGCTTGGGTCCGGGGAGCTGTTTTTT | CSARGLGSGELFF
TRBJ2-5 | TRBD1 | many | TRBV5-6 | TGTGCCAGCAGCTTGGACAGGGGTTTTAACCAGTACTTC | CASSLDRGFNQYF
TRBJ1-1 | . | many | TRBV9 | TGTGCCAGCAGCGAATCCCCGGAGGCAGGGGTGACTGAAGCTTTCTTT | CASSESPEAGVTEAFF
TRBJ2-5 | . | many | TRBV25-1 | TGTGCCAGCGGCGGAGGGAGGCTGGAGACCCAGTACTTC | CASGGGRLETQYF
TRBJ2-3 | . | many | TRBV5-1 | TGCGCCAGCAGCCTGTTCGGCACAGATACGCAGTATTTT | CASSLFGTDTQYF
TRBJ2-2 | TRBD2 | many | TRBV6-2/TRBV6-3 | TGTGCCAGCAGTTTTAGCGGGAGAGACACCGGGGAGCTGTTTTTT | CASSFSGRDTGELFF
TRBJ2-3 | TRBD2 | many | TRBV4-2 | TGTGCCAGCAGCCTCATAGCGGGACCAGATACGCAGTATTTT | CASSLIAGPDTQYF
TRBJ2-7 | TRBD1 | many | TRBV11-2 | TGTGCCAGCAGAAGACAGGGGGGGAACTCCTACGAGCAGTACTTC | CASRRQGGNSYEQYF
TRBJ1-4 | . | many | TRBV4-3 | TGCGCCAGCAGCCAAGATGGGGGGGCGCAACTGTTTTTT | CASSQDGGAQLFF
TRBJ1-1 | . | many | TRBV29-1 | TGCAGCGTGGCCCCGGGATCGGGGGGCACTGAAGCTTTCTTT | CSVAPGSGGTEAFF
TRBJ2-7 | . | many | TRBV7-8 | TGTGCCAGCAGCTTAGGGGTAGCCTGGCACGAGCAGTACTTC | CASSLGVAWHEQYF
TRBJ1-2 | . | many | TRBV20-1 | TGCAGTGCTAGAGATCGAGCATCGGGGAGGTTGTATGGCTACACCTTC | CSARDRASGRLYGYTF
TRBJ2-1 | . | medium-sized | TRBV5-1 | TGCGCCAGCAATGTCGCAGATGATGAGCAGTTCTTC | CASNVADDEQFF
TRBJ2-7 | TRBD2 | many | TRBV5-1 | TGCGCCAGCAGCTTAAGACTAGCGGGCTACGAGCAGTACTTC | CASSLRLAGYEQYF
TRBJ2-5 | TRBD2 | many | TRBV28 | TGTGCCAGCAGTTTCCCCCAGACTAGCGGGATACAAGAGACCCAGTACTTC | CASSFPQTSGIQETQYF
TRBJ2-7 | . | many | TRBV27 | TGTGCCAGCAGAGAAAGACTAGATTCCTACGAGCAGTACTTC | CASRERLDSYEQYF
TRBJ2-1 | . | many | TRBV6-6 | TGTGCCAGCCATAGACAGGACCTCTCCTACAATGAGCAGTTCTTC | CASHRQDLSYNEQFF
TRBJ2-2 | TRBD2 | many | TRBV29-1 | TGCAGCGTGCAACTAGCGACCACCGGGGAGCTGTTTTTT | CSVQLATTGELFF
TRBJ2-7 | TRBD1 | many | TRBV20-1 | TGCAGTGCTAGAGACCGGGACAGGGAGTACGAGCAGTACTTC | CSARDRDREYEQYF
TRBJ1-4 | . | many | TRBV29-1 | TGCAGCTCTGGGGAAGGGGAAAAACTGTTTTTT | CSSGEGEKLFF
TRBJ2-3 | . | many | TRBV11-1 | TGTGCCAGCAGCTTCGGGGGCTCTATTGGGGATACGCAGTATTTT | CASSFGGSIGDTQYF
TRBJ2-3 | TRBD2 | . | TRBV12-3/TRBV12-4 | TGTGCCAGCAGCTGGACTAGCGGGAGTTCAGATACGCAGTATTTT | CASSWTSGSSDTQYF
TRBJ2-1 | . | many | TRBV7-2 | TGTGCCAGCAGCTTATTAGTCAGCCGCAGCTCCTACAATGAGCAGTTCTTC | CASSLLVSRSSYNEQFF
TRBJ2-5 | TRBD2 | many | TRBV29-1 | TGCAGCGCTATGGGACTAGCGAGCCCACAAGAGACCCAGTACTTC | CSAMGLASPQETQYF
TRBJ1-5 | . | many | TRBV27 | TGTGCCAGCAGTCCGGGACGTGGGGGTCAGCCCCAGCATTTT | CASSPGRGGQPQHF
TRBJ2-7 | . | . | TRBV6-1 | TGTGCCAGCAGTGAGGGGGACCGGGGCGAGCAGTACTTC | CASSEGDRGEQYF
TRBJ2-5 | TRBD1 | many | TRBV29-1 | TGCAGCGTTGGGGGCAGGGGGCGCGGAGAGACCCAGTACTTC | CSVGGRGRGETQYF
TRBJ2-7 | . | many | TRBV5-6 | TGTGCCAGCAGCTTGGGAGGCGGGAACGAGCAGTACTTC | CASSLGGGNEQYF
TRBJ2-7 | TRBD1 | many | TRBV20-1 | TGCAGTGTTCCGGGACAGGCCGCCTACGAGCAGTACTTC | CSVPGQAAYEQYF
TRBJ2-1 | . | many | TRBV5-5 | TGTGCCAGCAGCCGGTGGGGCGACCCCTACAATGAGCAGTTCTTC | CASSRWGDPYNEQFF
TRBJ1-1 | . | many | TRBV29-1 | TGCAGCGTTGCCGGCGGGATGATGGGCGTAAGTGAAGCTTTCTTT | CSVAGGMMGVSEAFF
TRBJ2-7 | . | many | TRBV29-1 | TGCAGCGCAGCCTTTCCCACCGGGGGGCGCGGGGACGAGCAGTACTTC | CSAAFPTGGRGDEQYF
TRBJ2-7 | . | many | TRBV20-1 | TGCAGTGCTAGCGGCCGTACCTCCTACGAGCAGTACTTC | CSASGRTSYEQYF
TRBJ2-4 | . | . | TRBV23-1 | TGCGCCAGCAGTCATCTTGGACCGGAAGCCAAAAACATTCAGTACTTC | CASSHLGPEAKNIQYF
TRBJ1-1 | . | . | TRBV12-3/TRBV12-4 | TGTGCCAGCAGTTTTAACACTGAAGCTTTCTTT | CASSFNTEAFF
TRBJ2-1 | TRBD1 | many | TRBV20-1 | TGCAGTGCTAGGGGGTCCGACAGGGGGAACAATGAGCAGTTCTTC | CSARGSDRGNNEQFF
TRBJ2-2 | . | many | TRBV7-2 | TGTGCCAGCAGCTTAGTTAGAAAGAGGACGGGTATCGACACCGGGGAGCTGTTTTTT | CASSLVRKRTGIDTGELFF
TRBJ2-1 | . | many | TRBV5-1 | TGCGCCAGCAGCCGCCTTGGATCCTACAATGAGCAGTTCTTC | CASSRLGSYNEQFF
TRBJ1-5 | . | many | TRBV28 | TGTGCCAGCAGCCGTCTCGGTCAGCCCCAGCATTTT | CASSRLGQPQHF
TRBJ2-2 | TRBD2 | many | TRBV15 | TGTGCCACCAGCAGAGGCCGTCCCAGGACTAGTAGGTTAACCGGGGAGCTGTTTTTT | CATSRGRPRTSRLTGELFF
TRBJ2-1 | . | . | TRBV28 | TGTGCCAGCAGTTTAACCGGGGGTTCCTACAATGAGCAGTTCTTC | CASSLTGGSYNEQFF
TRBJ1-1 | . | many | TRBV5-1 | TGCGCCAGCAGCTCAAAGGAGGGGGGGAACACTGAAGCTTTCTTT | CASSSKEGGNTEAFF
TRBJ2-2 | . | medium-sized | TRBV28 | TGTGCCAGCAGCCCCCCGAGGCACACCGGGGAGCTGTTTTTT | CASSPPRHTGELFF
TRBJ1-4 | TRBD1 | medium-sized | TRBV10-3 | TGTGCCATCAGCCCGGGACAGGAGTATGAAAAACTGTTTTTT | CAISPGQEYEKLFF
TRBJ2-7 | TRBD1 | many | TRBV20-1 | TGCAGCAGACACGGGGACAGCTCCTACGAGCAGTACTTC | CSRHGDSSYEQYF